A selection of T cell receptor beta chains follows, all from one sample in a study of immune characterization of retroperitoneal liposarcoma. Using its own MiXCR run on the PCR reads, TCRdb lists one record per CDR3 protein. Of some 20,000 distinct CDR3 sequences in the sample, approximately 37% were seen once. The sequenced sample consisted of blood. The source of these receptors is a male donor with retroperitoneal liposarcoma. CDR3s include the opening cysteine and the closing phenylalanine or tryptophan.

J gene,V gene,CDR3 protein
TRBJ2-7,TRBV12-3/TRBV12-4,CASSLEQSISYEQYF
TRBJ1-1,TRBV7-8,CASSWGDTEAFF
TRBJ1-4,TRBV11-2,CASSVRGTGFEKLFF
-,TRBV6-1,CASSVRESEQYF
TRBJ2-1,TRBV11-3,CASSGQGGWGFEQFF
TRBJ2-7,TRBV27,CASSFSPLGGGWFF
-,TRBV12-3/TRBV12-4,CASSFGGLTGSKNIQFF
TRBJ2-5,TRBV11-1,CASSPRDQETQYF
TRBJ2-1,TRBV7-8,CASSMELGLQETQFF
TRBJ2-3,TRBV12-3/TRBV12-4,CASSLIYRPDTQYF
TRBJ2-1,TRBV7-8,CASSFSFSGAQETQFF
TRBJ2-7,TRBV11-1,CASSSPTTPLAGGPVIYEQYF
TRBJ2-7,TRBV5-1,CASSLGTSNEQYF
TRBJ2-1,TRBV7-6,CASSLDGNEQFF
TRBJ1-1,TRBV11-2,CASSFYLLYTEAFF
TRBJ1-1,TRBV6-1,CASRAGTGGRGTEAFF
TRBJ2-4,TRBV12-3/TRBV12-4,CASSLMGIQNIQYF
-,TRBV6-5,CASSYSPARDYEQYF
TRBJ2-6,TRBV27,CASSFRLAGVGANVLTF
TRBJ2-5,TRBV6-1,CAIGDRTGTKETQYF
TRBJ2-1,TRBV12-3/TRBV12-4,CASSPQGTAYEQFF
TRBJ2-7,TRBV11-3,CASSLGGSDSPYEQYF
TRBJ2-6,TRBV6-1,CASSPAGSGANVLTF
TRBJ2-3,TRBV6-1,CASSAAWGQSTDTQYF
-,TRBV7-9,CASSLIVPSYNEQYF
TRBJ2-3,TRBV6-1,CASSEESWGVQVDTQSF
-,TRBV6-1,CASSERAGTGPVEQYF
TRBJ2-5,TRBV12-3/TRBV12-4,CASRSSGRGETQYF
TRBJ1-1,TRBV6-1,CASSPSPGSATEAFF
-,TRBV6-1,CASRGGDEQFF
-,TRBV7-2,CASSLAGGALKNIQYF